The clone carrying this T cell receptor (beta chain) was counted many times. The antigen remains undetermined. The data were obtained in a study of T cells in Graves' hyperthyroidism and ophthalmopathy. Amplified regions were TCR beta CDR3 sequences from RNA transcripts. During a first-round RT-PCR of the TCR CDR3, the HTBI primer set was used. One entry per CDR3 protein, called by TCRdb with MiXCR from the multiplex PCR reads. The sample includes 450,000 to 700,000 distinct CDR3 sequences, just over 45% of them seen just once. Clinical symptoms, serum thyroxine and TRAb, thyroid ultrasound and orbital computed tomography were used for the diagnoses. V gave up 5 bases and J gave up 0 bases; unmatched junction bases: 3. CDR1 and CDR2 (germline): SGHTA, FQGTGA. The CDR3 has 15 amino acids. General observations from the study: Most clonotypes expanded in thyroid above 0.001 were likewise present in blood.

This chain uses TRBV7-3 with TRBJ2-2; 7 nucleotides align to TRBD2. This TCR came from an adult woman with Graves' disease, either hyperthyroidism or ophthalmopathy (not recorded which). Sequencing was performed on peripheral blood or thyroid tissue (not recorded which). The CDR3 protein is CASSLGTTNTGELFF. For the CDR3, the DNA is TGTGCCAGCAGCCTCGGGACTACGAACACCGGGGAGCTGTTTTTT.